This T cell receptor beta chain was captured by sequencing in a study of blood T cell repertoires in COVID-19. Looking at the study overall: Sources were T cells, B-cell-depleted T cells, or PBMCs; the material itself was cDNA or gDNA.

From germline, CDR1 is SGHDT and CDR2 YYEEEE. The CDR3 is 13 residues long. V was cut by 3 bases and J by 5 bases, with 10 bases left in between. Methods used by the authors: Nucleated cell number was recorded as an estimate derived from reference gene primer amplification. The protocol was immunoSEQ multiplex PCR, while the TCRdb copy is restricted to in-frame clones and leaves out a portion. V and J calls and clone size are copied from that table; D and trimming were computed from the DNA. The sample has around 340,000 clones, roughly 87% seen once; the top ten hold roughly 3.9%. V and J are TRBV5-6 and TRBJ2-3, with D unclear. This clonotype was obtained from a woman in her fifties or sixties with COVID-19, enrolled during active disease. The specimen sequenced was peripheral blood. CDR3 region: CASSSRVEDTQYF. The DNA of the CDR3 is TGTGCCAGCAGCTCACGGGTAGAAGATACGCAGTATTTT.